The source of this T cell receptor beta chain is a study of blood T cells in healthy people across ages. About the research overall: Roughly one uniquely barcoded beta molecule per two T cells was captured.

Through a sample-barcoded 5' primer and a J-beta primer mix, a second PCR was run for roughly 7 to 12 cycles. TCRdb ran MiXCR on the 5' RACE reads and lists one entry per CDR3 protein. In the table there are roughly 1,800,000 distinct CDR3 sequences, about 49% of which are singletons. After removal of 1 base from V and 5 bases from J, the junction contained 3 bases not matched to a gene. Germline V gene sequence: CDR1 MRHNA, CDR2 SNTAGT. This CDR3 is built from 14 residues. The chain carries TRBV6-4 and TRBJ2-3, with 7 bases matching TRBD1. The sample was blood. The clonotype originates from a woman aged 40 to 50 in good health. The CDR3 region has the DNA TGTGCCAGCAGTGACTTAGGGGGCCAAGATACGCAGTATTTT. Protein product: CASSDLGGQDTQYF.